The 31 T cell receptor beta chains below come from one sample, sequenced in a study of OX40 agonist ivuxolimab in advanced cancers. TCRdb's copy holds only in-frame clones and misses some; the assay was immunoSEQ multiplex PCR. Here the sample spans around 69,000 clones, nearly 90% being singletons. This sample comprised CD4+ or CD8+ T cells sorted from blood, obtained in a trial of the OX40 agonist ivuxolimab. The receptor set was obtained from an adult with an advanced solid tumor such as melanoma, head and neck, liver or kidney cancer.

The chain links TRBV6-5 to TRBJ1-2; 8 nucleotides match TRBD1. J gave up 7 bases and V 6 bases, and 13 bases lay outside the gene matches. The CDR3 covers 15 residues. The V gene's germline CDR1 is MNHEY and CDR2 SVGAGI. CDR3 coding DNA: TGTGCCAGCAGCGTAGTAGGACAGGGCAATTTTGGCTACACCTTC. It yields the protein CASSVVGQGNFGYTF.

J is TRBJ1-1 and V is TRBV4-2; D is ambiguous. Deletions cut 0 bases from V and 0 bases from J, with 8 bases between. Germline V gene data show CDR1 as LGHNA and CDR2 as YNFKEQ. The length of the CDR3 is 15 residues. DNA for the CDR3: TGTGCCAGCAGCCAAGATATTGGCCTGAACACTGAAGCTTTCTTT. This sequence encodes CASSQDIGLNTEAFF.

This clone was observed once. The V gene is TRBV5-6, the J gene TRBJ1-1; no reliable D call. The V gene lost 4 bases and the J gene lost 10 bases, with 26 bases spanning the gap. This CDR3 has 16 amino acids. From germline, CDR1 is SGHDT and CDR2 YYEEEE. DNA for the CDR3: TGTGCCAGCAGCCCAATACGAAGAAGGACGGACCAAATAGCTTTCTTT. It yields the protein CASSPIRRRTDQIAFF.

The chain links TRBV5-6 to TRBJ1-2, with D tentatively TRBD1 (5 bases). V was cut by 1 base and J by 4 bases, with 11 bases left in between. The CDR3 sequence is 14 residues long. In germline, CDR1 is SGHDT, CDR2 YYEEEE. CDR3 coding DNA: TGTGCCAGCAGCTTGATTGACAGAACCTATGGCTACACCTTC. Translating gives CASSLIDRTYGYTF.

This sequence joins TRBV27 and TRBJ2-7, with D unclear. Germline V gives CDR1 MNHEY, CDR2 SMNVEV (reference sequence). The CDR3 extends over 15 amino acids. V was trimmed by 2 bases and J by 0 bases, leaving 11 bases between them. This CDR3 is CASSLKGIDSYEQYF. CDR3 in DNA: TGTGCCAGCAGTTTAAAAGGGATCGACTCCTACGAGCAGTACTTC.

This chain connects TRBV5-1 to TRBJ2-1; possibly TRBD1 or TRBD2 for D (5 bases each). Trimming stripped 4 bases from V and 4 bases from J, with 18 bases between. CDR3 length: 16 amino acids. From germline, CDR1 is SGHRS and CDR2 YFSETQ. CDR3 residues: CASSPPRGSGYNEQFF. In nucleotides, the CDR3 is TGCGCCAGCAGCCCCCCTCGGGGTTCAGGGTACAATGAGCAGTTCTTC.

The chain combines TRBV19 with TRBJ1-5, with D maybe TRBD1 (5 bases). CDR1 and CDR2 from the germline V gene are LNHDA and SQIVND (reference sequence). Trimming removed 0 bases at V and 6 bases at J, with 12 bases between. The CDR3 runs 15 residues. The DNA of the CDR3 is TGTGCCAGTAGTATAGAGGGCAGGGCAACTCAGCCCCAGCATTTT. It translates to CASSIEGRATQPQHF.

This sequence joins TRBV2 and TRBJ2-1, with TRBD2 matching over 7 bases. V gave up 4 bases and J gave up 7 bases; unmatched junction bases: 4. The CDR3 loop spans 13 amino acids. CDR1 and CDR2 (germline): SNHLY, FYNNEI. The DNA of the CDR3 is TGTGCCAGCAGTGGGTGGGAGGGGAATGAGCAGTTCTTC. Protein product: CASSGWEGNEQFF. The variable domain in full, with the rest retrieved from reference TRBV2 and TRBJ2-1, is EPEVTQTPSHQVTQMGQEVILRCVPISNHLYFYWYRQILGQKVEFLVSFYNNEISEKSEIFDDQFSVERPDGSNFTLKIRSTKLEDSAMYFCASSGWEGNEQFFGPGTRLTVL.

This clone was observed a few times. V usage is TRBV5-8 and J usage is TRBJ1-5; D call uncertain. Trimming removed 7 bases from V and 0 bases from J, with 14 bases in between. The length of the CDR3 is 15 residues. Germline V gives CDR1 SGHTS, CDR2 YDEGEE. CDR3 nucleotide sequence: TGTGCCAGCGCTCGGACGGAGGTTAGCAATCAGCCCCAGCATTTT. It codes for CASARTEVSNQPQHF. The entire variable domain, with the rest obtained from reference TRBV5-8 and TRBJ1-5, is as follows: EAGVTQSPTHLIKTRGQQATLRCSPISGHTSVYWYQQALGLGLQFLLWYDEGEERNRGNFPPRFSGRQFPNYSSELNVNALELEDSALYLCASARTEVSNQPQHFGDGTRLSIL.

CDR3 protein: CASSPGAGATYNEQFF. CDR3 in DNA: TGCGCCAGCAGCCCCGGAGCGGGGGCGACATACAATGAGCAGTTCTTC. The rearrangement uses TRBV4-1 and TRBJ2-1; TRBD2 agrees at 8 bases. The CDR3 has 16 residues. CDR1 is MGHRA, CDR2 YSYEKL, per germline. V shed 4 bases and J 4 bases; nucleotides not matched to a gene: 9.

The rearrangement joins TRBV4-2 to TRBJ2-5; 10 bases line up with TRBD2. Judging by the DNA end, TRBJ2-7 fits better; the J call may be wrong. This CDR3 has 14 residues. The germline V gene has CDR1 LGHNA and CDR2 YNFKEQ. The CDR3 here is CASTPAGGKVEQYF. CDR3 DNA: TGTGCCAGCACCCCAGCGGGAGGGAAAGTCGAGCAGTACTTC.

This clone was seen only once. The CDR3 DNA reads as TGTGCCAGCAGCTTAGCGGGGACTAGCGGGGAGACCCAGTACTTC. Encoded protein: CASSLAGTSGETQYF. V is TRBV11-2 and J is TRBJ2-5; TRBD2 aligns across 12 bases. With 1 base clipped from V and 5 bases from J, the junction kept 2 bases outside the gene matches. CDR1 is SGHAT and CDR2 is FQNNGV in the germline V gene. This CDR3 region has 15 residues.

The rearrangement links TRBV11-2 to TRBJ2-6; D remains ambiguous. The germline V and J ends were trimmed by 4 bases and 0 bases, with 7 bases remaining between them. Germline V gene lookup returns CDR1 SGHAT and CDR2 FQNNGV. The CDR3 runs 15 residues. CDR3 bases: TGTGCCAGCAGCTCAGGTTTCTCTGGGGCCAACGTCCTGACTTTC. Amino acids: CASSSGFSGANVLTF. Full variable domain (remainder filled in from reference TRBV11-2 and TRBJ2-6): EAGVAQSPRYKIIEKRQSVAFWCNPISGHATLYWYQQILGQGPKLLIQFQNNGVVDDSQLPKDRFSAERLKGVDSTLKIQPAKLEDSAVYLCASSSGFSGANVLTFGAGSRLTVL.

The chain links TRBV19 to TRBJ2-6; TRBD1 is a possible D gene (6 bases). Germline assignment: CDR1 LNHDA and CDR2 SQIVND (reference sequence). Trimming cost V 4 bases and J 4 bases, with 17 bases left between them. CDR3 length equals 17 residues. Here the CDR3 reads CASSTLHTGSGANVLTF. For the CDR3, the DNA is TGTGCCAGTAGTACCCTCCATACAGGGAGCGGGGCCAACGTCCTGACTTTC. The full variable domain, rest sourced from reference TRBV19 and TRBJ2-6, is DGGITQSPKYLFRKEGQNVTLSCEQNLNHDAMYWYRQDPGQGLRLIYYSQIVNDFQKGDIAEGYSVSREKKESFPLTVTSAQKNPTAFYLCASSTLHTGSGANVLTFGAGSRLTVL.

In its sample, this clone was seen once. The V call is TRBV7-3, the J call TRBJ2-1, with 11 bases fitting TRBD2. V was clipped by 5 bases and J by 2 bases; unmatched bases: 5. The CDR3 totals 16 residues. The germline V gene encodes CDR1 SGHTA and CDR2 FQGTGA. The CDR3 region has the DNA TGTGCCAGCAGCGTCTTAGCGGGAGGGCCCTACAATGAGCAGTTCTTC. Translated, it gives CASSVLAGGPYNEQFF. The complete variable domain, with remaining parts taken from reference TRBV7-3 and TRBJ2-1, reads GAGVSQTPSNKVTEKGKYVELRCDPISGHTALYWYRQSLGQGPEFLIYFQGTGAADDSGLPNDRFFAVRPEGSVSTLKIQRTERGDSAVYLCASSVLAGGPYNEQFFGPGTRLTVL.

The DNA for the CDR3 is TGTGCCAGCAGCGCCCGGGCGGGTGGGGGTACAGATACGCAGTATTTT. This translates into CASSARAGGGTDTQYF. V and J are TRBV7-2 and TRBJ2-3, with D perhaps assigned TRBD1 or TRBD2 (5 bases each). This CDR3 is 16 amino acids long. Deletions cut 5 bases from V and 3 bases from J, with 18 bases between. From germline, CDR1 is SGHTA and CDR2 FQGNSA.

This chain connects TRBV5-1 to TRBJ2-3; 11 bases agree with TRBD2. V trimming: 1 base; J trimming: 5 bases; junction bases outside the gene matches: 9. This CDR3 is 17 amino acids long. CDR1 and CDR2 from the germline V gene are SGHRS and YFSETQ. The CDR3 DNA reads TGCGCCAGCAGCTTGAGGACTAGCGGGCCCGGAATAGATACGCAGTATTTT. The encoded protein is CASSLRTSGPGIDTQYF.

This clone was seen only once. The rearrangement links TRBV21-1 to TRBJ1-5; TRBD1 reflects the table's D call only, with no check against the DNA. TRBV21-1 is recorded as a pseudogene. This CDR3 is 14 amino acids long. Here the CDR3 reads CASSGTVCDQPQHF. In DNA, the CDR3 is TGTGCCAGTTCGGGGACAGTATGCGATCAGCCCCAGCATTTT.

The rearrangement joins TRBV10-3 to TRBJ1-5; D perhaps matches TRBD1 (6 bases). This CDR3 has 13 amino acids. Trimming left V 10 bases short and J 3 bases short, with 13 bases between. From germline, CDR1 is ENHRY and CDR2 SYGVKD. DNA of the CDR3: TGTGCCACCGGAGGACAGTTCAATCAGCCCCAGCATTTT. Translation: CATGGQFNQPQHF.

The chain has TRBV5-1 and TRBJ2-3, with 12 nucleotides matching TRBD2. The CDR3 loop spans 16 amino acids. Germline assignment: CDR1 SGHRS and CDR2 YFSETQ. V was pared by 3 bases and J by 6 bases, with 8 bases of the junction left unmatched. DNA for the CDR3: TGCGCCAGCAGCTCCGGACTAGCGGGATCTCGGGATACGCAGTATTTT. Translation: CASSSGLAGSRDTQYF.

This clone was observed a few times. The chain has TRBV9 and TRBJ2-1, with 8 nucleotides matching TRBD2. The CDR3 covers 15 residues. From germline, CDR1 is SGDLS and CDR2 YYNGEE. J gave up 6 bases and V 3 bases, and 8 bases lay outside the gene matches. CDR3 sequence reads: CASSAVRAGGNEQFF. The CDR3 DNA reads as TGTGCCAGCAGCGCCGTGAGGGCGGGGGGCAATGAGCAGTTCTTC.

A few counts support this clone. The rearrangement uses TRBV7-8 and TRBJ2-7, with 7 bases lining up with TRBD2. The CDR3 runs 15 residues. V shed 1 base, J shed 0 bases, and the junction held 3 bases outside the gene matches. Germline V lookup: CDR1 SGHVS, CDR2 FQNEAQ. CDR3 sequence reads: CASSLGTSASYEQYF. The CDR3 region has the DNA TGTGCCAGCAGCTTAGGTACTAGCGCCTCCTACGAGCAGTACTTC.

The CDR3 DNA sequence: TGTGCCAGTAGTATAGATCCGCAGGATAGCTCTGGAAACACCATATATTTT. Amino acid sequence: CASSIDPQDSSGNTIYF. The rearrangement links TRBV19 to TRBJ1-3; D remains ambiguous. V dropped 0 bases and J dropped 0 bases, with 12 bases sitting between them. The CDR3 contains 17 residues. Looked up from germline, CDR1 is LNHDA and CDR2 is SQIVND (reference sequence). Based on the CDR3 plus reference TRBV19 and TRBJ1-3, the full variable domain is DGGITQSPKYLFRKEGQNVTLSCEQNLNHDAMYWYRQDPGQGLRLIYYSQIVNDFQKGDIAEGYSVSREKKESFPLTVTSAQKNPTAFYLCASSIDPQDSSGNTIYFGEGSWLTVV.

The CDR3 loop reads CASSQDRGVNQPQHF. Here the CDR3 DNA reads TGTGCCAGCAGCCAAGATCGAGGGGTTAATCAGCCCCAGCATTTT. The V call is TRBV5-4, the J call TRBJ1-5; perhaps TRBD1 as D (5 bases). Germline V gene lookup returns CDR1 SGHNT and CDR2 YYREEE (reference sequence). Trimming removed 4 bases at V and 4 bases at J, with 15 bases between. This CDR3 has 15 amino acids.

This rearrangement joins TRBV5-6 to TRBJ2-2; 8 bases line up with TRBD1. V lost 0 bases to trimming and J lost 5 bases; unmatched junction nucleotides: 6. CDR3 size: 16 residues. Germline lookup yields CDR1 SGHDT and CDR2 YYEEEE. The DNA for the CDR3 is TGTGCCAGCAGCTTGGTTCAGGGGGCACGAACCGGGGAGCTGTTTTTT. Its protein product is CASSLVQGARTGELFF.

As for this clone: No conserved phenylalanine or tryptophan is present at the end of the CDR3, so a read error is the likely explanation. This chain links TRBV10-2 with TRBJ1-2; weak D call: TRBD1 (5 bases). The germline V gene has CDR1 WSHSY and CDR2 SAAADI. This CDR3 is built from 15 residues. With 7 bases removed from V and 2 bases from J, the gap between germline ends came to 17 bases. CDR3 bases: TGCGCCAGCAACCCAACAGGCACAAGAAACTATGGCTACACCCTC. This gives the protein CASNPTGTRNYGYTL.

As concerns this clone: The junction shows a germline mismatch at one end, possibly a read error. The J gene is TRBJ2-7, the V gene TRBV5-1; D gene uncertain. CDR3 length: 15 residues. Per germline, CDR1 SGHRS and CDR2 YFSETQ. The chain's CDR3 is CASSHGSLGSYEQYF. The CDR3 coding sequence is TGTGCCAGCAGCCACGGGTCACTCGGGTCCTACGAGCAGTACTTC.

The rearrangement uses TRBV10-2 and TRBJ1-3; 7 nucleotides agree with TRBD1. Looked up from germline, CDR1 is WSHSY and CDR2 is SAAADI. CDR3 length: 14 amino acids. Losses at the gene ends were 3 bases for V and 2 bases for J; bases not matched to a gene: 1. The CDR3 DNA reads as TGCGCCAGCAGTGAAGGGACAGCTGGAAACACCATATATTTT. Protein: CASSEGTAGNTIYF.

This rearrangement joins TRBV18 to TRBJ1-4; no reliable D call. V lost 6 bases, J lost 6 bases, and 14 bases lay in between. Germline V CDR1 and CDR2: KGHSH, LQKENI. The CDR3 runs to 14 residues. The CDR3 region has the DNA TGTGCCAGCTCCTCGTTTGGGCCGGATGAAAAACTGTTTTTT. This sequence encodes CASSSFGPDEKLFF.

CDR3 DNA sequence: TGTGCCTGGAGTGTACGGGGCAATCAGCCCCAGCATTTT. Residues: CAWSVRGNQPQHF. V is TRBV30 and J is TRBJ1-5; D gene ambiguous. Per the germline V gene, CDR1 is GTSNPN and CDR2 is SVGIG (reference sequence). The CDR3 loop spans 13 amino acids. V dropped 0 bases and J dropped 2 bases, with 5 bases sitting between them. The full variable domain, rest sourced from reference TRBV30 and TRBJ1-5, is SQTIHQWPATLVQPVGSPLSLECTVEGTSNPNLYWYRQAAGRGLQLLFYSVGIGQISSEVPQNLSASRPQDRQFILSSKKLLLSDSGFYLCAWSVRGNQPQHFGDGTRLSIL.

This clone was detected once. CDR3 loop: CASSYQAGEGYEQYF. CDR3 nucleotide sequence: TGTGCCAGCAGTTACCAGGCTGGGGAGGGGTACGAGCAGTACTTC. This chain links TRBV6-5 with TRBJ2-7, with 7 bases that match TRBD2. V dropped 2 bases and J dropped 4; count of bases not matched to a gene: 8. Germline V gene data show CDR1 as MNHEY and CDR2 as SVGAGI. The CDR3 consists of 15 residues.